This TCR beta chain emerged from a study of cytomegalovirus exposure and HLA in healthy donors. The study, taken as a whole, reports: Differences between HLA loci emerged in a later analysis of TCR association rates, with DRB1 most and HLA-C fewest. In vitro checks showed that three CMV-associated chains really do target CMV antigens. The investigators catalogued 180 or so TCR beta chains as cytomegalovirus-associated.

The PCR employed 60 Vbeta primers together with 13 Jbeta primers. Sequenced by immunoSEQ multiplex PCR; TCRdb stores in-frame clones only, minus some. The repertoire holds around 200,000 clones, with about 81% as singletons. In the case of this clone: Its antigen remains unknown.

Sequencing was carried out using PBMCs. The source of this sequence is a woman aged 18 to 35 in good health and CMV-seronegative.

In nucleotides, the CDR3 is TGTGCCAGCAGTGTCGGGACAGGGGATGGATACGAGCAGTACTTC. Residues: CASSVGTGDGYEQYF. The rearrangement links TRBV27 to TRBJ2-7, with 10 bases that match TRBD1. Losses at the gene ends were 5 bases for V and 4 bases for J; bases not matched to a gene: 8. The CDR3 has 15 residues. Germline V gives CDR1 MNHEY, CDR2 SMNVEV (reference sequence).